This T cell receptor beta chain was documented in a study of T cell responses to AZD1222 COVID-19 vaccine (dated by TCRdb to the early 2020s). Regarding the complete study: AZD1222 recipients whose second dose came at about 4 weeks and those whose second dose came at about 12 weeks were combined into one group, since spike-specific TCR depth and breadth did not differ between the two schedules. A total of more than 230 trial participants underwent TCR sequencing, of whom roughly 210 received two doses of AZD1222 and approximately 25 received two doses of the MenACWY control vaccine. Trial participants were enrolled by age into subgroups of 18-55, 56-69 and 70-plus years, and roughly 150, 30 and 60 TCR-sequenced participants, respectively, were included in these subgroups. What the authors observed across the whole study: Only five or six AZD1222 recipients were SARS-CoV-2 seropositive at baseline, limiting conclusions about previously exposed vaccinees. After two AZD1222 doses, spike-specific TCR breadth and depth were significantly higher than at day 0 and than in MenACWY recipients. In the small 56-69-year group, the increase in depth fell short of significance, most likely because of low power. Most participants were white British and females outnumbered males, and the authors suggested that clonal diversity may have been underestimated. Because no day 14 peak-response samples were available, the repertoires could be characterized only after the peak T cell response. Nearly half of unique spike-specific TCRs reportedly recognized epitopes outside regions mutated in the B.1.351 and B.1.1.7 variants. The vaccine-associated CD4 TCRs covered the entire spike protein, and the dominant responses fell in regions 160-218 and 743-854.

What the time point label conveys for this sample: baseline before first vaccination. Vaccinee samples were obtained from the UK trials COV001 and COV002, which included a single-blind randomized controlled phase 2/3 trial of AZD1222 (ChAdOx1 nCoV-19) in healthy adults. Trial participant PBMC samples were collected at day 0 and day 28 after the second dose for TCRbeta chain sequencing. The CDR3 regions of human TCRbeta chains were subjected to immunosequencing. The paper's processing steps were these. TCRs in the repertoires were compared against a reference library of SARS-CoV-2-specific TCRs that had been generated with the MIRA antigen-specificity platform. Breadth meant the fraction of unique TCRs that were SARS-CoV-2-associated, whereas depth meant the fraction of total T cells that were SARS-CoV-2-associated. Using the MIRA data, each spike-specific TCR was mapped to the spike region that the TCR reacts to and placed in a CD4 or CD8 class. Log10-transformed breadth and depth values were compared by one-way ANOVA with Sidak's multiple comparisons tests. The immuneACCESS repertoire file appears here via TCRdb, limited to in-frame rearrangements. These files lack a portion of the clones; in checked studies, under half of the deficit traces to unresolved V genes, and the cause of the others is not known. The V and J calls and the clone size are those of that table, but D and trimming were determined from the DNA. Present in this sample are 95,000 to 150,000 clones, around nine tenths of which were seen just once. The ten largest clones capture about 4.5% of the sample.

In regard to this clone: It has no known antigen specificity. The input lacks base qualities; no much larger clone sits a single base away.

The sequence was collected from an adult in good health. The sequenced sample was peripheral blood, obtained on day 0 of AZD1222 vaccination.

The DNA reads TGTGCCAGCAGCGTAAGACAGGGGACTAATGAAAAACTGTTTTTT. Translated, this is CASSVRQGTNEKLFF. In this chain, TRBV7-6 is recombined with TRBJ1-4; 8 of the junction bases match TRBD1. CDR1 is given as SGHVS and CDR2 as FNYEAQ, both from the germline V gene. Ends trimmed: V by 5 bases, J by 2 bases; bases unmatched to a gene: 4. The cysteine opens and the phenylalanine closes a CDR3 of 15 amino acids. Only the CDR3 portion is preserved as DNA: 45 bases, with reading frame beginning at the first base.